A single sample gave rise to the 27 T cell receptor beta chains below, sequenced in a study of type 1 regulatory T cells. Their recognized antigens are unknown. Using its own MiXCR run on the reads, TCRdb lists one record per CDR3 protein. Of 40,000 to 50,000 distinct CDR3 sequences listed, less than 15% were seen once; the top ten hold around 7.5%. The source material was cultured non-Tr1 T cells, either the whole culture or a sorted T cell fraction (not recorded which). The source is a human donor in good health.

In this sample, this clonotype turned up a few times. The chain uses TRBV20-1 and TRBJ2-7; 10 bases match TRBD1. The CDR3 length is 13 residues. The ends lost 6 bases at V and 4 bases at J; junction bases unmatched: 6. The germline V gene has CDR1 DFQATT and CDR2 SNEGSKA (reference sequence). The DNA of the CDR3 is TGCAGTGCGGAAGGACAGGGGGTTTACGAGCAGTACTTC. It encodes CSAEGQGVYEQYF.

Many counts were recorded for this clonotype. CDR3 amino acids: CASSFQGHKWATF. The CDR3 DNA reads as TGTGCCAGCAGCTTCCAGGGTCACAAATGGGCCACCTTC. V is TRBV5-6 and J is TRBJ1-2, with D perhaps TRBD1 (5 bases). The V gene's germline CDR1 is SGHDT and CDR2 YYEEEE. This CDR3 comprises 13 residues. Trimming removed 2 bases from V and 13 bases from J, with 18 bases in between.

In this sample, this clonotype turned up many times. The chain carries TRBV20-1 and TRBJ2-7; D ambiguous. Per the germline V gene, CDR1 is DFQATT and CDR2 is SNEGSKA (reference sequence). V dropped 4 bases and J dropped 4 bases, with 17 bases sitting between them. The CDR3 is 14 amino acids. The CDR3 DNA is TGCAGTGCTACCCCAGGACCACCACTATACGAGCAGTACTTC. Residues: CSATPGPPLYEQYF.

This clonotype came up a few times. V usage is TRBV20-1 and J usage is TRBJ1-5; 8 positions match TRBD1. From germline, CDR1 is DFQATT and CDR2 SNEGSKA (reference sequence). This CDR3 is built from 14 residues. V shed 6 bases, J shed 5 bases, and the junction held 9 bases outside the gene matches. The CDR3 DNA reads TGCAGTGCAACCACAGGGGGTGGGGATCAGCCCCAGCATTTT. The encoded protein is CSATTGGGDQPQHF.

Many counts were recorded for this clonotype. The chain combines TRBV12-3 or TRBV12-4 with TRBJ2-3; TRBD2 matches 9 bases. The CDR3 is made up of 15 amino acids. Trimming took 1 base from V and 2 from J; bases not matched to a gene: 1. The CDR3 is CASSLGGRVTDTQYF. The DNA for the CDR3 is TGTGCCAGCAGTTTAGGCGGGAGGGTCACAGATACGCAGTATTTT.

In its sample, this clonotype was seen many times. The CDR3, as DNA: TGTGCCAGCAGCTTGACGAGGACAGGGACGACAGATACGCAGTATTTT. Amino acid sequence: CASSLTRTGTTDTQYF. The V and J genes are TRBV5-6 and TRBJ2-3; 8 bases map to TRBD1. The length of the CDR3 is 16 residues. The germline V gene encodes CDR1 SGHDT and CDR2 YYEEEE. The J segment lost 3 bases and the V segment lost 1 base, leaving 7 bases of the junction unmatched.

This clonotype was seen ten or more times. The V call is TRBV5-1, the J call TRBJ2-5, with D perhaps TRBD2 (7 bases). The germline V gene has CDR1 SGHRS and CDR2 YFSETQ. The V and J ends lost 5 bases and 1 base respectively, with 15 bases between them. This CDR3 has 15 amino acids. CDR3 coding DNA: TGCGCCAGCAGGGGCGGGGGCCTGTCCCAAGAGACCCAGTACTTC. It codes for CASRGGGLSQETQYF.

This clonotype was recorded at least ten times. The V gene is TRBV5-1, the J gene TRBJ1-5, with D unresolved. The germline V gene has CDR1 SGHRS and CDR2 YFSETQ. V shed 0 bases and J shed 0 bases, with 7 bases lying between them. The CDR3 totals 15 residues. The CDR3 DNA follows: TGCGCCAGCAGCTTGGGGGTTTATAGCAATCAGCCCCAGCATTTT. This codes for CASSLGVYSNQPQHF.

The chain recombines TRBV5-1 with TRBJ1-3; tentatively, D is TRBD1 (5 bases). The CDR3 spans 13 residues. Trimming cost V 5 bases and J 4 bases, with 10 bases left between them. Germline CDR1 SGHRS, CDR2 YFSETQ. Here the CDR3 reads CASRAGFGNTIYF. The CDR3 DNA follows: TGCGCCAGCAGGGCAGGGTTCGGAAACACCATATATTTT.

This clonotype appeared many times. This chain connects TRBV29-1 to TRBJ2-5, with D maybe TRBD1 (6 bases). The CDR3 has 15 amino acids. Per germline, CDR1 SQVTM and CDR2 ANQGSEA. Trimming took off 4 bases at V and 5 bases at J, with 20 bases between the two ends. The CDR3, as DNA: TGCAGCGTTGTCGGGCGGCAGGGGTTTGGGGAGACCCAGTACTTC. This gives the protein CSVVGRQGFGETQYF.

In its sample, this clonotype was seen a few times. This rearrangement joins TRBV7-8 to TRBJ1-6; TRBD1 might be the D (6 bases). Per germline, CDR1 SGHVS and CDR2 FQNEAQ. Trimming shortened V by 7 bases and J by 7 bases, and 14 bases separated the two germline ends. The CDR3 covers 14 residues. Here the CDR3 DNA reads TGTGCCAGCAAGTACTCAGGGGAAAATTCACCCCTCCACTTT. Residues: CASKYSGENSPLHF.

This clonotype is labeled medium-sized (0.01 to 0.1%). The rearrangement joins TRBV5-1 to TRBJ2-1, with D possibly being TRBD2 (5 bases). This CDR3 comprises 14 residues. Germline V gene data show CDR1 as SGHRS and CDR2 as YFSETQ. Trimming pared 6 bases from V and 10 bases from J, leaving 20 bases between. CDR3: CASNPSLSPGEQFF. The CDR3 region has the DNA TGCGCCAGCAATCCTAGTCTAAGCCCGGGGGAGCAGTTCTTC.

This clonotype was detected a few times. This may be a read error, as it is one base from a much larger clone. The rearrangement links TRBV29-1 to TRBJ2-1, with TRBD1 matching over 9 bases. Germline assignment: CDR1 SQVTM and CDR2 ANQGSEA. CDR3 size: 14 residues. This CDR3 reads CSVAGGQGNNEQSF. CDR3 coding DNA: TGCAGCGTCGCCGGGGGACAGGGCAACAATGAGCAGTCCTTC.

This clonotype was recorded many times. This chain uses TRBV7-6 with TRBJ2-5; D is unclear. V gave up 2 bases and J gave up 4 bases, with 2 bases separating them. The CDR3 spans 11 residues. The germline V gene has CDR1 SGHVS and CDR2 FNYEAQ. CDR3 residues: CASSLLETQYF. The CDR3 DNA sequence: TGTGCCAGCAGCTTATTAGAGACCCAGTACTTC.

The chain carries TRBV29-1 and TRBJ2-7, with TRBD2 matching over 10 bases. This CDR3 comprises 14 residues. Per germline, CDR1 SQVTM and CDR2 ANQGSEA. V shed 5 bases and J 6 bases; nucleotides not matched to a gene: 10. CDR3 DNA: TGCAGCGTTCGACTAGCGGGTACCTTCAGCGAGCAGTACTTC. It is translated as CSVRLAGTFSEQYF.

This clonotype has just a few counts. The chain joins TRBV27 to TRBJ2-1; D may be TRBD1 or TRBD2 (5 bases each). Germline V gives CDR1 MNHEY, CDR2 SMNVEV (reference sequence). The V end was cut by 3 bases, the J end by 3 bases, with 12 bases between. The CDR3 has 15 residues. The CDR3 nucleotides are TGTGCCAGCAGTTTCCTCGGGACCCGCTACAATGAGCAGTTCTTC. Its translation is CASSFLGTRYNEQFF.

This clonotype was found a few times. The rearrangement uses TRBV9 and TRBJ1-2; D gene ambiguous. CDR1 is SGDLS and CDR2 is YYNGEE in the germline V gene. CDR3 length: 12 amino acids. V lost 4 bases, J lost 2 bases, and 6 bases lay in between. In DNA form, the CDR3 reads TGTGCCAGCAGCAGGGAAAACTATGGCTACACCTTC. It specifies CASSRENYGYTF.

This clonotype was seen ten or more times. The chain recombines TRBV5-1 with TRBJ2-1; no firm D call. Germline CDR1 and CDR2: SGHRS and YFSETQ. This CDR3 is built from 15 residues. The V gene lost 5 bases and the J gene lost 0 bases, with 12 bases spanning the gap. The CDR3 protein is CASSSGGGSYNEQFF. The CDR3 nucleotides are TGCGCCAGCAGTTCGGGCGGCGGCTCCTACAATGAGCAGTTCTTC. The whole variable domain, filled in from reference TRBV5-1 and TRBJ2-1, reads KAGVTQTPRYLIKTRGQQVTLSCSPISGHRSVSWYQQTPGQGLQFLFEYFSETQRNKGNFPGRFSGRQFSNSRSEMNVSTLELGDSALYLCASSSGGGSYNEQFFGPGTRLTVL.

This clonotype appeared many times. V is TRBV28 and J is TRBJ1-1; the D gene is possibly TRBD1 (6 bases). Trimming pared 3 bases from V and 3 bases from J, leaving 17 bases between. CDR3 size: 16 residues. CDR1 and CDR2 (germline): MDHEN, SYDVKM. CDR3 in amino acids: CASSLGQGQIHTEAFF. For the CDR3, the DNA is TGTGCCAGCAGTTTGGGGCAGGGGCAAATACACACTGAAGCTTTCTTT.

The table lists this clonotype with a few counts. This chain joins TRBV7-2 and TRBJ1-1; perhaps TRBD1 as D (5 bases). The germline V gene has CDR1 SGHTA and CDR2 FQGNSA. This CDR3 has 13 residues. V was shortened by 5 bases and J by 8 bases, with 15 bases between the two germline ends. The CDR3 bases are TGTGCCAGCAGCATGACAGCACTACTCGAAGCTTTCTTT. This sequence encodes CASSMTALLEAFF. The entire variable domain, with the rest obtained from reference TRBV7-2 and TRBJ1-1, is as follows: GAGVSQSPSNKVTEKGKDVELRCDPISGHTALYWYRQSLGQGLEFLIYFQGNSAPDKSGLPSDRFSAERTGGSVSTLTIQRTQQEDSAVYLCASSMTALLEAFFGQGTRLTVV.

This clonotype was recorded many times. The chain has TRBV20-1 and TRBJ2-1, with 13 positions matching TRBD2. The CDR3 runs 15 residues. From germline, CDR1 is DFQATT and CDR2 SNEGSKA (reference sequence). Unmatched junction bases numbered 12, after V lost 6 bases and J lost 10 bases. The CDR3 protein is CSAPMTSGRPREQFF. In DNA, the CDR3 is TGCAGTGCCCCTATGACTAGCGGGAGGCCGAGGGAGCAGTTCTTC.

A few counts support this clonotype. This chain links TRBV5-5 with TRBJ2-7; no reliable D call. This CDR3 is built from 13 residues. Germline V gives CDR1 SGHKS, CDR2 YYEKEE (reference sequence). V was cut by 1 base and J by 2 bases, with 7 bases left in between. CDR3: CASSLYITYEQYF. DNA of the CDR3: TGTGCCAGCAGCTTGTACATCACCTACGAGCAGTACTTC.

This clonotype was counted at least ten times. V is TRBV4-2 and J is TRBJ1-2; perhaps TRBD1 as D (5 bases). Germline assignment: CDR1 LGHNA and CDR2 YNFKEQ. Trimming pared 1 base from V and 2 bases from J, leaving 11 bases between. This CDR3 contains 15 residues. As DNA, the CDR3 is TGTGCCAGCAGCCAAGCTTTTGACAGCAACTATGGCTACACCTTC. Translating gives CASSQAFDSNYGYTF.

The sample holds a few counts of this clonotype. The J gene is TRBJ2-4, the V gene TRBV15, with 11 bases lining up with TRBD1. The germline V gene has CDR1 LNHNV and CDR2 YYDKDF (reference sequence). V was pared by 0 bases and J by 2 bases, with 3 bases of the junction left unmatched. The CDR3 length is 17 residues. CDR3 region: CATSRDGTGGTKNIQYF. The CDR3 nucleotides read TGTGCCACCAGCAGAGATGGGACAGGGGGAACCAAAAACATTCAGTACTTC.

This clonotype has ten or more counts. The chain is built from TRBV4-1 and TRBJ1-5; a weak D match, TRBD1 (5 bases). The CDR3 is 18 amino acids. Trimming shortened V by 0 bases and J by 4 bases, and 19 bases separated the two germline ends. Germline V lookup: CDR1 MGHRA, CDR2 YSYEKL. The DNA for the CDR3 is TGCGCCAGCAGCCAAGATGGTCCAGGGCCATGGGATAATCAGCCCCAGCATTTT. Protein product: CASSQDGPGPWDNQPQHF.

This clonotype was recorded many times. The chain employs TRBV14 and TRBJ2-3; the D gene is possibly TRBD2 (5 bases). The CDR3 is 14 amino acids. Trimming pared 4 bases from V and 1 base from J, leaving 9 bases between. CDR1 is SGHDN and CDR2 is FVKESK in the germline V gene. DNA for the CDR3: TGTGCCAGCAGCCTCCTGGGAGGCACAGATACGCAGTATTTT. It codes for CASSLLGGTDTQYF.

The chain uses TRBV19 and TRBJ2-3, with a possible D match to TRBD2 (6 bases). This CDR3 is built from 14 residues. The V and J ends lost 10 bases and 4 bases respectively, with 18 bases between them. Germline loops: CDR1 LNHDA, CDR2 SQIVND (reference sequence). The CDR3 reads CATDRGNAPDTQYF. The CDR3 DNA reads as TGTGCCACCGATCGGGGGAACGCTCCAGATACGCAGTATTTT.